What follows describes a single T cell receptor (beta chain). Negatively enriched CD4+ T cells were divided by CD45RA into naive and memory. The CDR3 is made up of 14 amino acids. After removal of 6 bases from V and 5 bases from J, the junction contained 5 bases not matched to a gene. Germline assignment: CDR1 LNHDA and CDR2 SQIVND (reference sequence). The assay ran at deep level. Measured with immunoSEQ multiplex PCR; TCRdb has only the in-frame clones, and not every one. The sample has around 2.3 million clones; around 95% are singletons. The data were obtained in a study of shared clonotypes between healthy human individuals. In the study overall: Researchers assigned three CD4 naive, three CD4 memory, two CD8 naive and one CD8 memory plate to each donor.

Sequences were obtained from naive CD4+ T cells sorted from blood. The subset is: CD45RA+ positively selected. This receptor was identified in a man between 18 and 35 years old in good health. The chain carries TRBV19 and TRBJ2-2, with 8 positions matching TRBD1. CDR3 nucleotide sequence: TGTGCCAGTAGCCTGACAGGGGTAACCGGGGAGCTGTTTTTT. Translated: CASSLTGVTGELFF.